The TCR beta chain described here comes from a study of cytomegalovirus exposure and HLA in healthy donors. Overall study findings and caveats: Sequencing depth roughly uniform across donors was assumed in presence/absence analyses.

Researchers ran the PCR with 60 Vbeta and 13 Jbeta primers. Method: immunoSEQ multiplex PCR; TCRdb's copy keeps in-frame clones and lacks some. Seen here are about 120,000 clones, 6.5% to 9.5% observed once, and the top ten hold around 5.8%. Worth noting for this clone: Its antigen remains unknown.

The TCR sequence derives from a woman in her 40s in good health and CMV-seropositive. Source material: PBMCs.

The CDR3 nucleotides are TGTGCCAGCAGTTACTCGAGAGCCAATCCCTATGGCTACACCTTC. This sequence encodes CASSYSRANPYGYTF. The chain links TRBV6-5 to TRBJ1-2; the D is unclear. Germline-derived CDR1 and CDR2 are MNHEY and SVGAGI. CDR3 length equals 15 residues. The V and J ends lost 0 bases and 4 bases respectively, with 12 bases between them.